The 27 T cell receptor beta chains presented below share a single source sample, sequenced in a study of lymphopenia after photon versus proton radiotherapy. The data were produced by immunoSEQ multiplex PCR, yet TCRdb's version contains in-frame clones alone and is incomplete. The sample has about 70,000 clones, 85% to 95% seen once. Source: peripheral blood, taken from a patient treated with photon-based radiotherapy. The receptors derive from a woman aged 40 to 50 with cholangiocarcinoma.

This rearrangement joins TRBV4-1 to TRBJ2-5; a weak D match, TRBD1 (6 bases). Trimming removed 3 bases at V and 3 bases at J, with 14 bases between. Germline CDR1 is MGHRA and CDR2 is YSYEKL. The CDR3 covers 15 residues. CDR3 nucleotide sequence: TGCGCCAGCAGCCAGGAGAGGGCAGGGGAAGAGACCCAGTACTTC. It translates to CASSQERAGEETQYF.

This clone appeared once. The chain uses TRBV9 and TRBJ2-7; TRBD2 matches 7 bases. The V gene end was trimmed by 2 bases and the J gene end by 6 bases; junction bases not matched to a gene: 8. The CDR3 has 14 residues. Germline V lookup: CDR1 SGDLS, CDR2 YYNGEE. In DNA form, the CDR3 reads TGTGCCAGCAGCGTGGGTCTCTCGGGGGGCGAGCAGTACTTC. This sequence encodes CASSVGLSGGEQYF.

V usage is TRBV28 and J usage is TRBJ1-4; unclear D gene. The germline V and J ends were trimmed by 5 bases and 6 bases, with 16 bases remaining between them. The CDR3 has 15 amino acids. The germline CDR1 and CDR2 sequences are MDHEN and SYDVKM. CDR3 protein: CASSRPAVSYEKLFF. The CDR3 nucleotides are TGTGCCAGCAGTCGACCGGCAGTCAGTTATGAAAAACTGTTTTTT.

The CDR3 spells CASSPRDRLVNTEAFF. Written as DNA, the CDR3 is TGTGCCAGCAGTCCCCGGGACAGGCTGGTGAACACTGAAGCTTTCTTT. J is TRBJ1-1 and V is TRBV2, with 8 bases aligning to TRBD1. Germline V gene lookup returns CDR1 SNHLY and CDR2 FYNNEI. V lost 5 bases and J lost 0; bases outside the gene matches: 8. This CDR3 has 16 amino acids.

This sequence joins TRBV7-2 and TRBJ2-5; D is ambiguous. Germline V gives CDR1 SGHTA, CDR2 FQGNSA. The V end was cut by 6 bases, the J end by 5 bases, with 13 bases between. This CDR3 is 13 amino acids long. The CDR3 region is CASRSPGVETQYF. CDR3 sequence (DNA): TGTGCCAGCAGGTCCCCAGGAGTGGAGACCCAGTACTTC.

The rearrangement uses TRBV27 and TRBJ2-1; 9 bases are shared with TRBD1. CDR1 and CDR2 (germline): MNHEY, SMNVEV (reference sequence). CDR3 length: 16 amino acids. Trimming cost V 5 bases and J 6 bases; bases outside gene matches: 11. This CDR3 is CASSRTTGGNFNEQFF. CDR3 sequence (DNA): TGTGCCAGCAGTCGAACGACAGGGGGAAACTTCAATGAGCAGTTCTTC.

This clone is a singleton in its sample. V is TRBV18 and J is TRBJ2-5, with D unresolved. The CDR3 totals 13 residues. CDR1 is KGHSH, CDR2 LQKENI, per germline. V shed 2 bases and J shed 5 bases, with 9 bases lying between them. The DNA for the CDR3 is TGTGCCAGCTCACCATTGATTCGGGAGACCCAGTACTTC. Amino acid sequence: CASSPLIRETQYF.

This chain links TRBV5-6 with TRBJ2-5; TRBD2 agrees at 10 bases. In germline, CDR1 is SGHDT, CDR2 YYEEEE. Trimming took 4 bases from V and 7 from J; bases not matched to a gene: 10. This CDR3 spans 15 amino acids. The CDR3 DNA reads TGTGCCAGCAGCGGGGGAACCAGCGGGAGGGTGACCCAGTACTTC. This sequence encodes CASSGGTSGRVTQYF.

The V and J genes are TRBV4-1 and TRBJ2-3; 13 nucleotides align to TRBD2. Germline CDR1 and CDR2: MGHRA and YSYEKL. J was trimmed by 5 bases and V by 3 bases; bases with no gene match: 2. The CDR3 runs to 15 residues. CDR3 region: CASSHRTSGGDTQYF. CDR3 coding DNA: TGCGCCAGCAGCCACCGGACTAGCGGGGGAGATACGCAGTATTTT.

CDR3 DNA sequence: TGCGCCAGCAGCCAAGGTCACCTCTCCTACAATGAGCAGTTCTTC. This translates into CASSQGHLSYNEQFF. The V call is TRBV4-1, the J call TRBJ2-1; D remains ambiguous. The germline V and J ends were trimmed by 1 base and 0 bases, with 7 bases remaining between them. Germline V CDR1 and CDR2: MGHRA, YSYEKL. The CDR3 length is 15 residues.

This chain links TRBV6-1 with TRBJ2-2; a weak D match, TRBD2 (5 bases). The CDR3 runs 14 residues. Germline-derived CDR1 and CDR2 are MNHNS and SASEGT. Deletions cut 3 bases from V and 6 bases from J, with 11 bases between. The CDR3, as DNA: TGTGCCAGCAGTGAGGGAGTCGTAGCCGGGGAGCTGTTTTTT. Its protein product is CASSEGVVAGELFF.

The chain is built from TRBV6-5 and TRBJ1-5; a possible D gene is TRBD1 (6 bases). CDR1 is MNHEY and CDR2 is SVGAGI in the germline V gene. This CDR3 comprises 13 residues. Trimming left V 5 bases short and J 6 bases short, with 11 bases between. The CDR3 bases are TGTGCCAGCAGTCAAGGGGGGATTCAGCCCCAGCATTTT. The encoded protein is CASSQGGIQPQHF.

This clone was detected once. The rearrangement uses TRBV28 and TRBJ1-5, with 10 bases lining up with TRBD1. J was trimmed by 3 bases and V by 5 bases; bases with no gene match: 7. The germline gives CDR1 MDHEN, CDR2 SYDVKM. The CDR3 runs 16 residues. CDR3 DNA sequence: TGTGCCAGCAGTCCTGACAGGGGGCTTAACAATCAGCCCCAGCATTTT. Protein: CASSPDRGLNNQPQHF.

The chain has TRBV30 and TRBJ2-5; 16 bases fit TRBD2. After removal of 3 bases from V and 4 bases from J, the junction contained 8 bases not matched to a gene. CDR3 length equals 17 residues. The germline gives CDR1 GTSNPN, CDR2 SVGIG (reference sequence). The CDR3 nucleotides are TGTGCCTGGAGCCCGGGACTAGCGGGAGGGCGGGGAGAGACCCAGTACTTC. Translation: CAWSPGLAGGRGETQYF.

CDR3 amino acids: CASSRPGTDYGYTF. CDR3 coding DNA: TGTGCCAGCAGCCGTCCCGGGACAGACTATGGCTACACCTTC. The chain joins TRBV14 to TRBJ1-2, with 7 bases fitting TRBD1. There are 14 residues in the CDR3. Germline lookup yields CDR1 SGHDN and CDR2 FVKESK. V was clipped by 4 bases and J by 3 bases; unmatched bases: 5.

The V gene is TRBV5-1, the J gene TRBJ1-2, with TRBD1 matching over 8 bases. V dropped 4 bases and J dropped 8; count of bases not matched to a gene: 7. The length of the CDR3 is 13 residues. The germline CDR1 and CDR2 sequences are SGHRS and YFSETQ. CDR3 nucleotides: TGCGCCAGCAGCATAACGACAGGGGCGGGCTACACCTTC. Translated, it gives CASSITTGAGYTF.

The V call is TRBV2, the J call TRBJ2-1, with 7 bases lining up with TRBD2. Trimming at V came to 0 bases and at J to 9 bases, leaving 2 bases not matched to a gene. CDR1 is SNHLY and CDR2 is FYNNEI in the germline V gene. The CDR3 sequence is 13 residues long. CDR3 residues: CASSEAGGAEQFF. The CDR3 bases are TGTGCCAGCAGTGAAGCGGGAGGGGCTGAGCAGTTCTTC.

The chain recombines TRBV5-1 with TRBJ2-1, with D perhaps assigned TRBD1 or TRBD2 (5 bases each). The germline V gene has CDR1 SGHRS and CDR2 YFSETQ. Deletions cut 0 bases from V and 5 bases from J, with 24 bases between. The CDR3 is 19 residues long. The CDR3 region has the DNA TGCGCCAGCAGCTTGGCCAGTCGGTCCGGGACCGGACCCCACAATGAGCAGTTCTTC. Translation: CASSLASRSGTGPHNEQFF.

The V and J genes are TRBV28 and TRBJ2-7; weak D call: TRBD2 (5 bases). V dropped 10 bases and J dropped 6 bases, with 7 bases sitting between them. The CDR3 contains 9 residues. Germline V gene sequence: CDR1 MDHEN, CDR2 SYDVKM. In nucleotides, the CDR3 is TGTGCCACGGGATCCGAGCAGTACTTC. It translates to CATGSEQYF.

The CDR3 sequence: CASSPLAGINEQFF. CDR3 coding DNA: TGTGCCAGCTCACCACTAGCGGGGATAAATGAGCAGTTCTTC. This sequence joins TRBV18 and TRBJ2-1; 8 bases align to TRBD2. V trimming: 1 base; J trimming: 7 bases; junction bases outside the gene matches: 3. The CDR3 covers 14 residues. The V gene's germline CDR1 is KGHSH and CDR2 LQKENI.

This clone was found once. The CDR3: CASSYSAKVVGAFF. CDR3 bases: TGTGCCAGCAGTTACTCCGCAAAGGTGGTTGGAGCTTTCTTT. V usage is TRBV6-5 and J usage is TRBJ1-1, with no clear D. Germline V gene data show CDR1 as MNHEY and CDR2 as SVGAGI. This CDR3 is built from 14 residues. Deletions cut 0 bases from V and 10 bases from J, with 15 bases between.

The genes are TRBV2 and TRBJ2-7; D remains unclear. The CDR3 spans 12 residues. In germline, CDR1 is SNHLY, CDR2 FYNNEI. Trimming pared 5 bases from V and 3 bases from J, leaving 8 bases between. The DNA for the CDR3 is TGTGCCAGCAGTCGAGTAGGCTACGAGCAGTACTTC. Translating it yields CASSRVGYEQYF.

V is TRBV11-2 and J is TRBJ1-1; D is undetermined. Germline CDR1 SGHAT, CDR2 FQNNGV. The CDR3 spans 11 residues. The ends were cut back, 1 base at V and 4 bases at J, with 1 base in the middle. CDR3 nucleotide sequence: TGTGCCAGCAGCTTAGGCACTGAAGCTTTCTTT. Amino acid sequence: CASSLGTEAFF.

V usage is TRBV25-1 and J usage is TRBJ1-2, with D possibly TRBD1 on 5 matching bases. Germline assignment: CDR1 MGHDK and CDR2 SYGVNS. V lost 5 bases to trimming and J lost 4 bases, with 17 bases between them. The CDR3 length is 15 residues. The CDR3 DNA reads TGTGCCAGCAGTCTTATCGGGGGTTCAATCTATGGCTACACCTTC. Translating it yields CASSLIGGSIYGYTF.

For the CDR3, the DNA is TGTGCCAGCAGCGTTGGGACTAGGGGAGAGACCCAGTACTTC. It is translated as CASSVGTRGETQYF. The rearrangement uses TRBV9 and TRBJ2-5; the match to TRBD2 covers 8 bases. Germline CDR1 is SGDLS and CDR2 is YYNGEE. The CDR3 runs to 14 residues. Losses at the gene ends were 2 bases for V and 4 bases for J; bases not matched to a gene: 4.

The chain joins TRBV6-6 to TRBJ1-2; 10 bases line up with TRBD1. Losses at the gene ends were 7 bases for V and 4 bases for J; bases not matched to a gene: 9. The CDR3 runs 15 residues. Germline V gene sequence: CDR1 MNHNY, CDR2 SVGAGI (reference sequence). CDR3 residues: CASTNTGQGTYGYTF. The CDR3, as DNA: TGTGCCAGCACCAATACGGGACAGGGGACCTATGGCTACACCTTC.

This clone was detected a few times. The chain couples TRBV5-1 to TRBJ1-1; weak D call: TRBD1 (5 bases). Trimming took off 5 bases at V and 4 bases at J, with 12 bases between the two ends. Germline CDR1 reads SGHRS; CDR2 reads YFSETQ. The CDR3 has 13 amino acids. CDR3 region: CASRWGLGTEAFF. CDR3 DNA sequence: TGCGCCAGCAGGTGGGGCCTGGGCACTGAAGCTTTCTTT.